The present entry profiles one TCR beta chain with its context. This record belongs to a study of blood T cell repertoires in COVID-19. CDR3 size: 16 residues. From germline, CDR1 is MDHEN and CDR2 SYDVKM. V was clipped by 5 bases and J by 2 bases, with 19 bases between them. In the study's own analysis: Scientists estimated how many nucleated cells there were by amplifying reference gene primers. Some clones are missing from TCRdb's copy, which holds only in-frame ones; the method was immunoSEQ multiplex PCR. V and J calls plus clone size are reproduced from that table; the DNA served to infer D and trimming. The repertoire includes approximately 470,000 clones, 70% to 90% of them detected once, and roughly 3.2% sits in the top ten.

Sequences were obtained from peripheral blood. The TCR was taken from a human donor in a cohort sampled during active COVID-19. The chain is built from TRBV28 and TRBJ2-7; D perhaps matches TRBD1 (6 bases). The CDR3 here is CASSGLTGDPTYEQYF. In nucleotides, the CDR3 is TGTGCCAGCAGTGGGTTGACAGGAGACCCAACCTACGAGCAGTACTTC.